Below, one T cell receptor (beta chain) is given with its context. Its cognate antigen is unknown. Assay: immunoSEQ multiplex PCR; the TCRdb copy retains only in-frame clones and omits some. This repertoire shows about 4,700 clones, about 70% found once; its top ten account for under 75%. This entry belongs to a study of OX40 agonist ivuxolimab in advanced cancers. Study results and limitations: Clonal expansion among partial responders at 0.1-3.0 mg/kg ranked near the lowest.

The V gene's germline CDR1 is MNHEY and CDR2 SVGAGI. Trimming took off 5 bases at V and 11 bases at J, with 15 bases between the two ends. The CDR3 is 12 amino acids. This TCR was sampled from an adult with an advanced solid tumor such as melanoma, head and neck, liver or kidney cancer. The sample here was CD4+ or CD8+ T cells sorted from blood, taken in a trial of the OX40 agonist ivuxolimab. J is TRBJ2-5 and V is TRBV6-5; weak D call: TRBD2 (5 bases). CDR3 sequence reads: CASSEYVREQYF. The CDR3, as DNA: TGTGCCAGCAGTGAATACGTTAGGGAGCAGTACTTC.